This TCR beta chain was identified during a study of CD8 T cells in Susac syndrome. Random hexamers were used to reverse transcribe the RNA input (about 0.5 to 1 ug). TCRdb re-analysed the immunoSEQ multiplex PCR reads in MiXCR, keeping a single row per CDR3 protein. Of more than 65,000 distinct CDR3 sequences in the sample, just under 95% were seen once. The CDR3 loop spans 15 amino acids. Trimming removed 0 bases from V and 4 bases from J, with 14 bases in between. Germline lookup yields CDR1 SGHRS and CDR2 YFSETQ. This clonotype was recorded only once. This clonotype originated in a human donor in good health. The rearrangement joins TRBV5-1 to TRBJ2-7; tentative D call: TRBD2 (5 bases). Sequenced input: CD8+ T cells from PBMCs. CDR3 in DNA: TGCGCCAGCAGCTTGGGAGCAATTAGGAGGTACGAGCAGTACTTC. It is translated as CASSLGAIRRYEQYF.